Following are 32 T cell receptor beta chains from one sample sequenced in a study of regulatory T cells in long-lasting Graves disease. Through Arm-PCR of CDR3 regions and iRepertoire HTBI primers, TCR beta libraries were built. One entry per CDR3 protein, called by TCRdb with MiXCR from the multiplex PCR reads. The table shows a few hundred thousand distinct CDR3 sequences, with around 23% occurring only once. Time point of the sample: persistent/refractory GD, antithyroid drugs over 5 years with positive TRAb. Scientists built the TCR library using RNA that was extracted from PBMCs. Source: peripheral blood mononuclear cells (PBMCs), taken when the disease was refractory, from a patient treated with antithyroid drugs. These receptors were collected from a woman aged 40 to 49 with Graves disease.

This clonotype appeared a few times. V gene TRBV7-9 combines with J gene TRBJ2-6, with 8 nucleotides matching TRBD1. Trimming took 8 bases from V and 0 from J; bases not matched to a gene: 12. Germline V lookup: CDR1 SEHNR, CDR2 FQNEAQ (reference sequence). CDR3 length: 18 amino acids. CDR3 DNA: TGTGCCAGCTTCCTCCCGGGACAGGAGAGCTCTGGGGCCAACGTCCTGACTTTC. Its protein product is CASFLPGQESSGANVLTF.

This clonotype was counted between two and nine times. The V gene is TRBV6-1, the J gene TRBJ2-5; the match to TRBD2 covers 7 bases. The last part of the DNA fits TRBJ2-1 better; the J call may be wrong. Germline V gene sequence: CDR1 MNHNS, CDR2 SASEGT. There are 16 residues in the CDR3. DNA of the CDR3: TGTGCCAGCAATTTCGGCGGGAGTTATTCTTACAATGAGCAGTTCTTC. It codes for CASNFGGSYSYNEQFF.

The chain combines TRBV7-9 with TRBJ1-2; D ambiguous. The CDR3 is 15 amino acids. Germline values: CDR1 SEHNR, CDR2 FQNEAQ (reference sequence). V lost 1 base and J 1 base, leaving 10 bases between the germline ends. The CDR3 here is CASSLVGQVNYGYTF. CDR3 coding DNA: TGTGCCAGCAGCTTAGTCGGCCAGGTTAACTATGGCTACACCTTC.

This rearrangement joins TRBV7-9 to TRBJ2-1; no clear D. The CDR3 length is 12 residues. V lost 5 bases to trimming and J lost 8 bases, with 10 bases between them. The germline CDR1 and CDR2 sequences are SEHNR and FQNEAQ (reference sequence). The CDR3 is CASSPSGDEQFF. CDR3 nucleotides: TGTGCCAGCAGCCCAAGTGGGGATGAGCAGTTCTTC.

This clonotype is a singleton in its sample. V is TRBV28 and J is TRBJ2-7; tentative D call: TRBD2 (5 bases). Germline CDR1 and CDR2: MDHEN and SYDVKM. CDR3 length: 14 residues. Trimming took 6 bases from V and 2 from J, leaving 14 bases between them. The DNA for the CDR3 is TGTGCCAGCAGCTTAGTAAGCGGTGCCTACGAGCAGTACTTC. Its protein product is CASSLVSGAYEQYF.

This clonotype has a count of ten or more. CDR3 in amino acids: CASSANFYNEQFF. The CDR3, as DNA: TGTGCCAGCAGCGCCAACTTCTACAATGAGCAGTTCTTC. This chain links TRBV11-2 with TRBJ2-1, with D unclear. The CDR3 consists of 13 residues. The V end was cut by 5 bases, the J end by 3 bases, with 8 bases between. The germline gives CDR1 SGHAT, CDR2 FQNNGV.

In the case of this clonotype: The conserved final phenylalanine or tryptophan is absent from the CDR3, which likely points to a read error. The chain is built from TRBV30 and TRBJ1-3; TRBD1 might be the D (6 bases). This CDR3 is built from 12 residues. V lost 4 bases to trimming and J lost 7 bases, with 11 bases between them. Germline CDR1 reads GTSNPN; CDR2 reads SVGIG (reference sequence). In nucleotides, the CDR3 is TGTGCCTGGACTTACCAGGGGAACACCATATATTCT. Translated: CAWTYQGNTIYS.

This clonotype was seen many times. The chain couples TRBV27 to TRBJ2-5, with 12 bases aligning to TRBD2. Germline loops: CDR1 MNHEY, CDR2 SMNVEV (reference sequence). The CDR3 runs 15 residues. With V trimmed by 5 bases and J by 4 bases, 5 bases remained unmatched. CDR3 in DNA: TGTGCCAGCAGTCTCGGACTAGCGGGGATAGAGACCCAGTACTTC. Its translation: CASSLGLAGIETQYF.

V and J are TRBV6-1 and TRBJ1-1; 8 nucleotides align to TRBD1. The CDR3 length is 12 residues. The V gene's germline CDR1 is MNHNS and CDR2 SASEGT. The V and J ends lost 6 bases and 11 bases, in that order; junction bases with no gene match: 8. The CDR3 region has the DNA TGTGCCAGCAGATCCCAGGACAGGGCGGCTTTCTTT. Protein product: CASRSQDRAAFF.

This clonotype appeared a few times. The rearrangement uses TRBV6-9 and TRBJ2-5; a weak D match, TRBD1 (5 bases). This CDR3 has 11 amino acids. V lost 4 bases, J lost 9 bases, and 9 bases lay in between. The germline V gene has CDR1 MNHGY and CDR2 SVAAGI. The chain's CDR3 is CASSSTDPQYF. CDR3 coding DNA: TGTGCCAGCAGTTCGACAGACCCCCAGTACTTC.

The chain employs TRBV5-1 and TRBJ2-2, with D perhaps matching TRBD1 (6 bases). V dropped 0 bases and J dropped 1 base, with 7 bases sitting between them. Germline V lookup: CDR1 SGHRS, CDR2 YFSETQ. The CDR3 covers 15 residues. The CDR3 sequence: CASSLEGQNTGELFF. CDR3 nucleotides: TGCGCCAGCAGCTTGGAGGGACAGAACACCGGGGAGCTGTTTTTT.

The chain carries TRBV4-1 and TRBJ2-1; 8 nucleotides line up with TRBD2. The end of the DNA fits TRBJ2-5 better, so the J call may be wrong. Looked up from germline, CDR1 is MGHRA and CDR2 is YSYEKL. This CDR3 region has 13 residues. CDR3 sequence reads: CASSRLAQETQYF. In nucleotides, the CDR3 is TGCGCCAGCAGCAGACTAGCGCAAGAGACCCAGTACTTC.

With respect to this clonotype: This may be a read error, as it is one base from a much larger clone. The chain recombines TRBV28 with TRBJ2-2; TRBD1 matches at 8 bases. Germline values: CDR1 MDHEN, CDR2 SYDVKM. The CDR3 covers 16 residues. J gave up 1 base and V 2 bases, and 3 bases lay outside the gene matches. Here the CDR3 DNA reads TGTGCCAGCAGTTTAAGACAGGGGCAGAACACCGGGGAGCTGTTTTTT. Its protein product is CASSLRQGQNTGELFF.

This clonotype has a count of ten or more. The chain links TRBV2 to TRBJ1-3, with D uncertain. Germline V gene lookup returns CDR1 SNHLY and CDR2 FYNNEI. Trimming cost V 4 bases and J 2 bases, with 9 bases left between them. CDR3 size: 14 residues. The CDR3 here is CASSAESAGNTIYF. CDR3 in DNA: TGTGCCAGCAGTGCTGAGTCAGCTGGAAACACCATATATTTT. Variable domain in full (rest from reference TRBV2 and TRBJ1-3): EPEVTQTPSHQVTQMGQEVILRCVPISNHLYFYWYRQILGQKVEFLVSFYNNEISEKSEIFDDQFSVERPDGSNFTLKIRSTKLEDSAMYFCASSAESAGNTIYFGEGSWLTVV.

This clonotype was observed a handful of times. The CDR3 loop reads CSARTGRGENYGYTF. The CDR3 DNA reads as TGCAGTGCTAGAACGGGTAGGGGAGAAAACTATGGCTACACCTTC. The V call is TRBV20-1, the J call TRBJ1-2; TRBD1 might be the D (5 bases). Trimming shortened V by 2 bases and J by 2 bases, and 15 bases separated the two germline ends. Germline-derived CDR1 and CDR2 are DFQATT and SNEGSKA (reference sequence). This CDR3 spans 15 amino acids.

This clonotype was recorded once. At one of its ends the junction is not consistent with the germline gene, which may arise from a read error. This chain links TRBV7-3 with TRBJ2-4, with a tentative D call TRBD2 (6 bases). In germline, CDR1 is SGHTA, CDR2 FQGTGA. CDR3 length: 13 residues. The CDR3 here is CASSLDGGNIQCF. The CDR3 DNA is TGTGCCAGCAGCCTCGACGGGGGAAACATTCAGTGCTTC.

The V call is TRBV14, the J call TRBJ2-6, with D unclear. Trimming cost V 4 bases and J 2 bases, with 18 bases left between them. The germline CDR1 and CDR2 sequences are SGHDN and FVKESK. This CDR3 has 18 amino acids. CDR3 sequence (DNA): TGTGCCAGCAGCCTACAACCCACCTGGAGTGCTGGGGCCAACGTCCTGACTTTC. Its protein is CASSLQPTWSAGANVLTF.

Remarks on this clonotype: A read error may be the cause here, since a much bigger clone is one base away. The chain has TRBV2 and TRBJ2-1; 9 bases are shared with TRBD1. J gave up 5 bases and V 6 bases, and 2 bases lay outside the gene matches. The CDR3 is made up of 13 amino acids. The germline CDR1 and CDR2 sequences are SNHLY and FYNNEI. CDR3 in amino acids: CASRDRGNNEQFF. The CDR3 DNA reads as TGTGCCAGCAGGGACAGGGGAAACAATGAGCAGTTCTTC.

This clonotype was counted only a few times. The V and J genes are TRBV20-1 and TRBJ2-2; 9 bases line up with TRBD2. V lost 1 base and J lost 4; bases outside the gene matches: 16. CDR1 DFQATT and CDR2 SNEGSKA come from the germline V gene (reference sequence). This CDR3 is built from 19 residues. The CDR3 reads CSARAHLLSLAGSTGELFF. CDR3 nucleotide sequence: TGCAGTGCTAGAGCCCATTTGCTCTCGCTAGCGGGAAGCACCGGGGAGCTGTTTTTT.

J is TRBJ2-7 and V is TRBV20-1; the match to TRBD1 covers 8 bases. V was clipped by 6 bases and J by 7 bases; unmatched bases: 8. The CDR3 contains 12 residues. Germline CDR1 is DFQATT and CDR2 is SNEGSKA (reference sequence). This chain's CDR3 is CSANDRGNEQYF. In DNA form, the CDR3 reads TGCAGTGCAAATGACAGGGGCAATGAGCAGTACTTC.

The rearrangement uses TRBV20-1 and TRBJ1-1; D remains ambiguous. V lost 0 bases and J lost 0, with 11 bases in between. Germline CDR1 DFQATT, CDR2 SNEGSKA (reference sequence). The CDR3 extends over 15 amino acids. CDR3 coding DNA: TGCAGTGCTAGAGATAAACTTACCATGAACACTGAAGCTTTCTTT. It is translated as CSARDKLTMNTEAFF.

The rearrangement joins TRBV20-1 to TRBJ1-5; a weak D match, TRBD1 (5 bases). Trimming left V 5 bases short and J 0 bases short, with 14 bases between. The CDR3 runs 15 residues. The germline gives CDR1 DFQATT, CDR2 SNEGSKA (reference sequence). The CDR3 is CSAYPTEHSNQPQHF. In DNA, the CDR3 is TGCAGTGCTTACCCGACAGAGCATAGCAATCAGCCCCAGCATTTT.

This clonotype showed up just a few times. The rearrangement joins TRBV29-1 to TRBJ1-1; TRBD1 is a possible D gene (6 bases). With 3 bases removed from V and 0 bases from J, the gap between germline ends came to 17 bases. Looked up from germline, CDR1 is SQVTM and CDR2 is ANQGSEA. The CDR3 spans 16 residues. The CDR3 DNA sequence: TGCAGCGTTGAGAGGAGGCCAGGGGCCATGAACACTGAAGCTTTCTTT. This codes for CSVERRPGAMNTEAFF.

Many counts were recorded for this clonotype. V usage is TRBV20-1 and J usage is TRBJ2-5; D unclear. This CDR3 comprises 15 residues. Trimming pared 3 bases from V and 2 bases from J, leaving 16 bases between. CDR1 is DFQATT, CDR2 SNEGSKA, per germline (reference sequence). The CDR3: CSASSFLPSQETQYF. For the CDR3, the DNA is TGCAGTGCTAGTTCGTTCCTACCCAGTCAAGAGACCCAGTACTTC.

As to this clonotype: A junction boundary mismatches the germline segment, possibly from a read error. This sequence joins TRBV28 and TRBJ2-1; 8 positions agree with TRBD2. The CDR3 runs to 12 residues. Germline lookup yields CDR1 MDHEN and CDR2 SYDVKM. This chain's CDR3 is CATALDGRAGLF. For the CDR3, the DNA is TGTGCCACCGCCTTAGACGGGAGGGCCGGCCTCTTC. The full variable domain, in which reference TRBV28 and TRBJ2-1 provide the parts outside the CDR3, is DVKVTQSSRYLVKRTGEKVFLECVQDMDHENMFWYRQDPGLGLRLIYFSYDVKMKEKGDIPEGYSVSREKKERFSLILESASTNQTSMYLCATALDGRAGLFGPGTRLTVL.

The table lists this clonotype with many counts. The rearrangement joins TRBV28 to TRBJ1-2; 7 bases match TRBD1. The V segment lost 2 bases and the J segment 2 bases; nucleotides outside the gene matches: 5. Looked up from germline, CDR1 is MDHEN and CDR2 is SYDVKM. The CDR3 totals 15 residues. CDR3 protein: CASSLVEGANYGYTF. The DNA of the CDR3 is TGTGCCAGCAGTTTAGTTGAGGGGGCGAACTATGGCTACACCTTC.

The chain links TRBV15 to TRBJ2-1; TRBD1 agrees at 7 bases. CDR3 size: 13 residues. CDR1 and CDR2 (germline): LNHNV, YYDKDF (reference sequence). V was clipped by 7 bases and J by 9 bases; unmatched bases: 9. CDR3 sequence reads: CATTRQGWREQFF. The CDR3 DNA is TGTGCCACCACCCGACAGGGTTGGCGTGAGCAGTTCTTC. The whole variable domain, filled in from reference TRBV15 and TRBJ2-1, reads DAMVIQNPRYQVTQFGKPVTLSCSQTLNHNVMYWYQQKSSQAPKLLFHYYDKDFNNEADTPDNFQSRRPNTSFCFLDIRSPGLGDTAMYLCATTRQGWREQFFGPGTRLTVL.

This chain connects TRBV5-1 to TRBJ2-5; 10 bases map to TRBD1. Losses at the gene ends were 5 bases for V and 1 base for J; bases not matched to a gene: 5. This CDR3 comprises 15 residues. Germline-derived CDR1 and CDR2 are SGHRS and YFSETQ. In DNA, the CDR3 is TGCGCCAGCAGGAGGACAGGGGGACGCCAAGAGACCCAGTACTTC. Translation: CASRRTGGRQETQYF.

This clonotype was counted a few times. This chain links TRBV9 with TRBJ2-3, with unresolved D. Germline V gives CDR1 SGDLS, CDR2 YYNGEE. V dropped 0 bases and J dropped 1 base, with 9 bases sitting between them. CDR3 length: 15 amino acids. CDR3 sequence: CASSVEAAGTDTQYF. CDR3 DNA: TGTGCCAGCAGCGTAGAGGCAGCAGGCACAGATACGCAGTATTTT.

This clonotype occurred many times. The CDR3 DNA follows: TGTGCCAGCAGTTTCGACGCCGGGGAGCTGTTTTTT. Translation gives CASSFDAGELFF. The chain recombines TRBV12-3 or TRBV12-4 with TRBJ2-2; D not resolved. There are 12 residues in the CDR3. Trimming took 3 bases from V and 6 from J, leaving 5 bases between them.

This clonotype appeared many times. The chain carries TRBV7-2 and TRBJ1-1, with D possibly matching TRBD1 (5 bases). The germline V and J ends were trimmed by 5 bases and 1 base, with 8 bases remaining between them. CDR3 size: 13 residues. Germline CDR1 SGHTA, CDR2 FQGNSA. CDR3 coding DNA: TGTGCCAGCAGCCGCGACAGGAACACTGAAGCTTTCTTT. It specifies CASSRDRNTEAFF.

This clonotype was counted a few times. V usage is TRBV6-2 or TRBV6-3 and J usage is TRBJ2-1; the match to TRBD2 covers 14 bases. The CDR3 is made up of 17 amino acids. From germline, CDR1 is MNHEY and CDR2 SVGEGT. The trim removed 5 bases at V and 6 bases at J, leaving 9 bases unmatched. The CDR3 loop is CASSPHPTSGRANEQFF. In nucleotides, the CDR3 is TGTGCCAGCAGTCCCCACCCGACTAGCGGGAGGGCCAATGAGCAGTTCTTC.